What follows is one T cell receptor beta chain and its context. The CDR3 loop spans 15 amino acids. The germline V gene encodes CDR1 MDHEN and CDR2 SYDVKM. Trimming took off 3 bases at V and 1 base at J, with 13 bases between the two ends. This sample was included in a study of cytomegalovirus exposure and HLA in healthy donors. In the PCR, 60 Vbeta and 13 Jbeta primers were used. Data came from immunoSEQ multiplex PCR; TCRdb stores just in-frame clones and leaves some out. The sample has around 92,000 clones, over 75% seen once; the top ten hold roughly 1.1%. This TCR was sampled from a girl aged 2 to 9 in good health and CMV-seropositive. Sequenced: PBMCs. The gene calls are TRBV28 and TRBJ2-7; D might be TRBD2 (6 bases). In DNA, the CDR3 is TGTGCCAGCAGTTTGGGCGGAGGGAGTTCCTACGAGCAGTACTTC. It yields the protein CASSLGGGSSYEQYF. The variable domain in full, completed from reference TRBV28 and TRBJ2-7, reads DVKVTQSSRYLVKRTGEKVFLECVQDMDHENMFWYRQDPGLGLRLIYFSYDVKMKEKGDIPEGYSVSREKKERFSLILESASTNQTSMYLCASSLGGGSSYEQYFGPGTRLTVT.